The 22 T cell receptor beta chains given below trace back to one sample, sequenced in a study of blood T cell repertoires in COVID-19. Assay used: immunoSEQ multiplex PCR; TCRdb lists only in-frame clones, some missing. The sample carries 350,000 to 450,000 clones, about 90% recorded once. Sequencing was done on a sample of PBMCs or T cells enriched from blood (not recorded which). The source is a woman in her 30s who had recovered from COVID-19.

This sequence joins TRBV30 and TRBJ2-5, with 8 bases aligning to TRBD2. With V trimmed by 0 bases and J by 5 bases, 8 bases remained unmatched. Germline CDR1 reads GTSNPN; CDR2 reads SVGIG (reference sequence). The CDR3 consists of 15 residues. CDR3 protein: CAWSVLAGGEETQYF. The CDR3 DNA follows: TGTGCCTGGAGTGTTTTGGCGGGAGGTGAGGAGACCCAGTACTTC.

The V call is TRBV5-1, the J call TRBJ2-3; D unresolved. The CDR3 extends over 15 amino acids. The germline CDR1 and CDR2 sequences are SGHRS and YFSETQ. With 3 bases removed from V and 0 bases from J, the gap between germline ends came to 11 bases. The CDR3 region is CASSSATRSTDTQYF. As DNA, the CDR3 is TGCGCCAGCAGCTCCGCAACCAGGAGCACAGATACGCAGTATTTT.

CDR3 nucleotides: TGTGCCAGCAGCCCTCGGGGGGGATCTGGAAACACCATATATTTT. Protein sequence: CASSPRGGSGNTIYF. The rearrangement links TRBV7-2 to TRBJ1-3; D is perhaps TRBD1 (5 bases). Germline loops: CDR1 SGHTA, CDR2 FQGNSA. CDR3 length equals 15 residues. Trimming took off 5 bases at V and 1 base at J, with 12 bases between the two ends.

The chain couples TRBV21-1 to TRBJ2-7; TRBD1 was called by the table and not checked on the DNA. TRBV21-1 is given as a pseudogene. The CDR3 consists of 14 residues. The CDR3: CASSGTDSSYEQYF. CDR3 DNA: TGTGCCAGCAGCGGGACAGACAGCTCCTACGAGCAGTACTTC.

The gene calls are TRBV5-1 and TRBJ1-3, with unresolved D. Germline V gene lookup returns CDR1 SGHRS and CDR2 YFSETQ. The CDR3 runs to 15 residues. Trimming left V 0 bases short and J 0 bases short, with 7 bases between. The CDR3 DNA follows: TGCGCCAGCAGCTTGGCCTCGTTCTCTGGAAACACCATATATTTT. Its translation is CASSLASFSGNTIYF.

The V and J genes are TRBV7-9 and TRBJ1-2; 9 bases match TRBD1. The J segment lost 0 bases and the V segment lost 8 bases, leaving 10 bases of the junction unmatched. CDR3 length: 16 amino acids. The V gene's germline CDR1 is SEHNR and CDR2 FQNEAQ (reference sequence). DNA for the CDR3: TGTGCCAGCCGGCCACAGGGGACAGGGACTAACTATGGCTACACCTTC. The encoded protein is CASRPQGTGTNYGYTF. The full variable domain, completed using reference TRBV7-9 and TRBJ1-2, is DTGVSQNPRHKITKRGQNVTFRCDPISEHNRLYWYRQTLGQGPEFLTYFQNEAQLEKSRLLSDRFSAERPKGSFSTLEIQRTEQGDSAMYLCASRPQGTGTNYGYTFGSGTRLTVV.

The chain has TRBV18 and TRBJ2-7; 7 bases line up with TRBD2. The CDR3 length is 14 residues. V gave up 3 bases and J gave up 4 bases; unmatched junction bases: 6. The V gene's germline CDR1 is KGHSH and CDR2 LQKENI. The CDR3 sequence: CASSPGLSGYEQYF. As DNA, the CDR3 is TGTGCCAGCTCACCGGGACTTAGCGGGTACGAGCAGTACTTC.

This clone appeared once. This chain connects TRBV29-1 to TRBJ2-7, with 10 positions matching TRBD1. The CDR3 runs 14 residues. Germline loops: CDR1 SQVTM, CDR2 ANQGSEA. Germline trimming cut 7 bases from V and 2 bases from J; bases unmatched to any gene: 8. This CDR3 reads CSARLGQGAYEQYF. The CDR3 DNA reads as TGCAGCGCCAGACTCGGACAGGGGGCCTACGAGCAGTACTTC.

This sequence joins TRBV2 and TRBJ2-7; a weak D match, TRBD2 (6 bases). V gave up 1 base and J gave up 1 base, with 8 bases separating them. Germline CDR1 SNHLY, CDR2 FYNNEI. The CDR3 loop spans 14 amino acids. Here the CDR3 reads CASSEDGGSYEQYF. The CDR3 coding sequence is TGTGCCAGCAGTGAAGATGGGGGGTCCTACGAGCAGTACTTC. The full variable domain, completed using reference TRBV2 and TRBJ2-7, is EPEVTQTPSHQVTQMGQEVILRCVPISNHLYFYWYRQILGQKVEFLVSFYNNEISEKSEIFDDQFSVERPDGSNFTLKIRSTKLEDSAMYFCASSEDGGSYEQYFGPGTRLTVT.

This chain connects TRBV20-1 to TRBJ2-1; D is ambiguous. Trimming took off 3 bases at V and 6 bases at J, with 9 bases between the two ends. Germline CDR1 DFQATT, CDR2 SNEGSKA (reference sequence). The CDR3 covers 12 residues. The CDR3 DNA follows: TGCAGTGCTAGTCGGGTTAGCAATGAGCAGTTCTTC. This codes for CSASRVSNEQFF.

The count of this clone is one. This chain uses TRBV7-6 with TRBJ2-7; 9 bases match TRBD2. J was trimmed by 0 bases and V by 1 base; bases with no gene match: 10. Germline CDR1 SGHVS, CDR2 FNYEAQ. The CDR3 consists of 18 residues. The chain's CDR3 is CASSLVAVLAGSSYEQYF. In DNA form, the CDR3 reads TGTGCCAGCAGCTTAGTCGCGGTGCTAGCGGGAAGCTCCTACGAGCAGTACTTC.

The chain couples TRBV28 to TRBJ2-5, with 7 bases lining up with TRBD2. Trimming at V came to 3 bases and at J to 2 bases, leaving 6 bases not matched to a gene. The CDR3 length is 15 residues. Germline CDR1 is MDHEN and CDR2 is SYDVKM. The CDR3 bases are TGTGCCAGCAGTTTGGGAGGGTTGTCTCAAGAGACCCAGTACTTC. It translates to CASSLGGLSQETQYF.

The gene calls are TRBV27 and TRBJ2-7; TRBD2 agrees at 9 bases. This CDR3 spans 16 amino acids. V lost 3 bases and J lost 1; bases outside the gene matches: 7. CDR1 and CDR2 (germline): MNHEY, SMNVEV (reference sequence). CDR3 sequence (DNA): TGTGCCAGCAGTTTGGAGTCAGCGGGAGGATCCTACGAGCAGTACTTC. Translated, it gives CASSLESAGGSYEQYF.

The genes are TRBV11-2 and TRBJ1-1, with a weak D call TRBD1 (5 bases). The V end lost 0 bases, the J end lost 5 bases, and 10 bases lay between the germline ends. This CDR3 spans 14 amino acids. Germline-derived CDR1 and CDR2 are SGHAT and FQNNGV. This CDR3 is CASSLEAGRTEAFF. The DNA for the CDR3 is TGTGCCAGCAGCTTAGAGGCAGGGAGGACTGAAGCTTTCTTT.

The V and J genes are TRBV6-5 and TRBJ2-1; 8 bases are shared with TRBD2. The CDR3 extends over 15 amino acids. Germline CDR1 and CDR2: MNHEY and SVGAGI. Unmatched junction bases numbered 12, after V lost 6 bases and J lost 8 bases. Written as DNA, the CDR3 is TGTGCCAGCAGCCCCTCTAGCGGGTGGGGCGATGAGCAGTTCTTC. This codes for CASSPSSGWGDEQFF.

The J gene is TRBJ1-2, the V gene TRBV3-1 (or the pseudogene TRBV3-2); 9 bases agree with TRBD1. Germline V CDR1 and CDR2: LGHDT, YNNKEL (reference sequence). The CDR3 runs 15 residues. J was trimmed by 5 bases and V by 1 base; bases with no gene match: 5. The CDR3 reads CASSQVGGQGYGYTF. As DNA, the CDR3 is TGTGCCAGCAGCCAAGTCGGGGGACAGGGATATGGCTACACCTTC.

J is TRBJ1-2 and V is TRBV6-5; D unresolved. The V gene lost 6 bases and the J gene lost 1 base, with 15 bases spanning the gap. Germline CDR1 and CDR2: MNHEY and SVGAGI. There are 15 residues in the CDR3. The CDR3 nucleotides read TGTGCCAGCAGCTCCACCCAGGCGGGTAACTATGGCTACACCTTC. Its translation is CASSSTQAGNYGYTF.

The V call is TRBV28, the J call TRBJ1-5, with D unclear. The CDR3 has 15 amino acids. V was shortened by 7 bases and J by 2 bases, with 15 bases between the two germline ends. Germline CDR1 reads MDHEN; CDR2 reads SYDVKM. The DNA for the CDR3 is TGTGCCAGCACCAAAGCGGGAGTTGGCAATCAGCCCCAGCATTTT. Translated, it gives CASTKAGVGNQPQHF.

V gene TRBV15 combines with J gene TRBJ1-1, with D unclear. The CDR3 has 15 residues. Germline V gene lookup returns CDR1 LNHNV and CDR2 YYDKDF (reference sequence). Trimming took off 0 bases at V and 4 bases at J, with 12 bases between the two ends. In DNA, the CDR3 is TGTGCCACCAGCAGAGATCATGAGGTAACCACTGAAGCTTTCTTT. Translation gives CATSRDHEVTTEAFF.

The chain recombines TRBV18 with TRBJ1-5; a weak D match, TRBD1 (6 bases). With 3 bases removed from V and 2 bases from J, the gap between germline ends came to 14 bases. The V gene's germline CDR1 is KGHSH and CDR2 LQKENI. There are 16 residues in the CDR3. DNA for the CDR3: TGTGCCAGCTCACCTGAGCTCAGGGGCGGCAATCAGCCCCAGCATTTT. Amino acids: CASSPELRGGNQPQHF.

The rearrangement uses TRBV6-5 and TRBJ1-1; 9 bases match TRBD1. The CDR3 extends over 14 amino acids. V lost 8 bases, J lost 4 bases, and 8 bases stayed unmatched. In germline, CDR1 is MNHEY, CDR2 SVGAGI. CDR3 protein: CASWDRAGRTEAFF. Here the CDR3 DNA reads TGTGCCAGCTGGGACAGGGCGGGGCGCACTGAAGCTTTCTTT.

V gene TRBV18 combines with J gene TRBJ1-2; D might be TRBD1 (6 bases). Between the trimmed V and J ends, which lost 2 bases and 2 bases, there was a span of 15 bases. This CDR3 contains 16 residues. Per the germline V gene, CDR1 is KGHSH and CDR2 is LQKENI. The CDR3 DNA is TGTGCCAGCTCACCAGGGGTCCCAGGGGTCAACTATGGCTACACCTTC. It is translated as CASSPGVPGVNYGYTF.